The rows below give T cell receptor beta chains drawn from one sample of a study of post-analysis software for immune sequencing data. TCRdb ran MiXCR on the PCR reads and lists one entry per CDR3 protein. The sample yields roughly 540,000 distinct CDR3 sequences, roughly 34% seen once. The sample comprised blood. Receptors originate from a girl aged 2-17 years with multiple sclerosis. Each CDR3 is given with its conserved first and last residue. The D gene is left open where the match is weak. Clone sizes are given selectively: once, few, many, or a class where the clone is expanded.

j_call d_call v_call clone_size cdr3_nt cdr3_aa
TRBJ2-4 TRBD1 TRBV20-1 . TGCAGTGCTAGAGAAACAGGGGGCTGGGGCGCCAAAAACATTCAGTACTTC CSARETGGWGAKNIQYF
TRBJ2-1 TRBD2 TRBV4-1 few TGCGCCAGCAGCCAAGAACTAGCGGGGGGGTACAATGAGCAGTTCTTC CASSQELAGGYNEQFF
TRBJ2-3 . TRBV29-1 . TGCAGCGTCGGCATAGATACGCAGTATTTT CSVGIDTQYF
TRBJ1-2 . TRBV10-3 . TGTGCCATCAGTCCAGGGGCGGACTATGGCTACACCTTC CAISPGADYGYTF
TRBJ2-1 TRBD2 TRBV9 . TGTGCCAGCAGCCCTTCTAGCGGGGGGCGCAATGAGCAGTTCTTC CASSPSSGGRNEQFF
TRBJ2-2 . TRBV5-1 . TGCGCCAGCAGCTTGGCAGGGACTTCCACCGGGGAGCTGTTTTTT CASSLAGTSTGELFF
TRBJ2-7 TRBD2 TRBV7-3 . TGTGCCAGCAGCCTTCACGGGGGGGCCTACGAGCAGTACTTC CASSLHGGAYEQYF
TRBJ1-1 . TRBV2 . TGTGCCAGCAAGATGGGTAGCACTGAAGCTTTCTTT CASKMGSTEAFF
TRBJ1-2 . TRBV29-1 . TGCAGCGTTGAAGATAGGGAGTATGGCTACACCTTC CSVEDREYGYTF
TRBJ2-3 TRBD2 TRBV24-1 . TGTGCCACCAGTGAGGCGGGGGATGACACAGATACGCAGTATTTT CATSEAGDDTDTQYF
TRBJ1-4 TRBD1 TRBV3-1 . TGTGCCAGCAGCGAGGGGACAGGGAATAATGAAAAACTGTTTTTT CASSEGTGNNEKLFF